What follows are 19 T cell receptor beta chains derived from one specimen sequenced in a study of T cell responses to AZD1222 COVID-19 vaccine. Some clones are missing from TCRdb's copy, which holds only in-frame ones; the method was immunoSEQ multiplex PCR. The sample yields about 60,000 clones, 65% to 90% seen once. The material was peripheral blood, obtained on day 0 of AZD1222 vaccination. The receptor set was obtained from an adult in good health.

The CDR3 sequence is CASSLGPGTANYGYTF. The CDR3 DNA is TGTGCCAGCAGCTTAGGCCCCGGGACAGCAAACTATGGCTACACCTTC. The chain combines TRBV7-9 with TRBJ1-2, with TRBD1 matching over 7 bases. Germline assignment: CDR1 SEHNR and CDR2 FQNEAQ (reference sequence). The CDR3 totals 16 residues. With 1 base clipped from V and 2 bases from J, the junction kept 7 bases outside the gene matches. The full variable domain, its missing parts supplied by reference TRBV7-9 and TRBJ1-2, is DTGVSQNPRHKITKRGQNVTFRCDPISEHNRLYWYRQTLGQGPEFLTYFQNEAQLEKSRLLSDRFSAERPKGSFSTLEIQRTEQGDSAMYLCASSLGPGTANYGYTFGSGTRLTVV.

The chain joins TRBV5-4 to TRBJ2-7, with 8 positions matching TRBD1. The length of the CDR3 is 14 residues. The germline CDR1 and CDR2 sequences are SGHNT and YYREEE (reference sequence). Trimming removed 6 bases from V and 4 bases from J; junction bases left unmatched: 9. The CDR3 region is CASNPQGQDYEQYF. The CDR3 DNA reads as TGTGCCAGCAACCCACAGGGACAGGATTACGAGCAGTACTTC.

This chain connects TRBV27 to TRBJ1-6; possible D gene TRBD1, 6 bases. Germline assignment: CDR1 MNHEY and CDR2 SMNVEV (reference sequence). V lost 4 bases, J lost 5 bases, and 12 bases lay in between. This CDR3 contains 15 residues. The CDR3 protein is CASSYTGTNNSPLHF. In DNA, the CDR3 is TGTGCCAGCAGTTATACAGGGACGAATAATTCACCCCTCCACTTT.

This sequence joins TRBV9 and TRBJ1-4, with D maybe TRBD1 (5 bases). The CDR3 is 17 amino acids. Trimming removed 0 bases at V and 4 bases at J, with 16 bases between. Germline V gene sequence: CDR1 SGDLS, CDR2 YYNGEE. This CDR3 is CASSVDSVGRGNEKLFF. The CDR3 region has the DNA TGTGCCAGCAGCGTAGATAGTGTGGGGCGCGGTAATGAAAAACTGTTTTTT.

This clone has a handful of counts. This sequence joins TRBV7-3 and TRBJ1-2; maybe TRBD1 (5 bases). CDR1 is SGHTA, CDR2 FQGTGA, per germline. Trimming removed 4 bases from V and 5 bases from J, with 11 bases in between. The length of the CDR3 is 13 residues. The CDR3, as DNA: TGTGCCAGCAGCTCCGGAGGGGATTATGGCTACACCTTC. It translates to CASSSGGDYGYTF.

Written as DNA, the CDR3 is TGTGCCAGCAGTGAAGCCGACAGGAGCTATGGCTACACCTTC. Translating it yields CASSEADRSYGYTF. This chain joins TRBV2 and TRBJ1-2; the D gene is possibly TRBD1 (6 bases). Germline loops: CDR1 SNHLY, CDR2 FYNNEI. V was cut by 0 bases and J by 4 bases, with 9 bases left in between. The CDR3 sequence is 14 residues long.

This clone was observed once. CDR3 bases: TGTGCCAGCAGCCCTAACCAGAACGAGCAGTACTTC. Translating it yields CASSPNQNEQYF. The genes are TRBV7-6 and TRBJ2-7; D is unclear. The V gene lost 5 bases and the J gene lost 5 bases, with 10 bases spanning the gap. From germline, CDR1 is SGHVS and CDR2 FNYEAQ. The CDR3 loop spans 12 amino acids.

This clone has only a few counts. This chain joins TRBV6-6 and TRBJ1-3, with unresolved D. Germline loops: CDR1 MNHNY, CDR2 SVGAGI (reference sequence). The CDR3 contains 14 residues. The V and J ends lost 7 bases and 4 bases respectively, with 14 bases between them. CDR3 sequence: CASNPEGYGNTIYF. CDR3 sequence (DNA): TGTGCCAGCAATCCCGAAGGGTACGGAAACACCATATATTTT.

The chain couples TRBV6-1 to TRBJ1-5; D remains unclear. V was cut by 2 bases and J by 5 bases, with 10 bases left in between. The CDR3 length is 14 residues. Germline assignment: CDR1 MNHNS and CDR2 SASEGT. CDR3 coding DNA: TGTGCCAGCAGTGAAATGAGGCCCGATCAGCCCCAGCATTTT. Translating gives CASSEMRPDQPQHF.

This chain links TRBV19 with TRBJ1-2; D remains ambiguous. With 5 bases removed from V and 4 bases from J, the gap between germline ends came to 17 bases. From germline, CDR1 is LNHDA and CDR2 SQIVND (reference sequence). This CDR3 is built from 15 residues. DNA of the CDR3: TGTGCCAGTAGTCCGACTACCGTGGACCTCTATGGCTACACCTTC. This sequence encodes CASSPTTVDLYGYTF.

The V gene is TRBV19, the J gene TRBJ2-3; perhaps TRBD2 as D (5 bases). Germline-derived CDR1 and CDR2 are LNHDA and SQIVND (reference sequence). The CDR3 length is 13 residues. V lost 9 bases and J 1 base, leaving 11 bases between the germline ends. The CDR3 bases are TGTGCCAGCTCTCGGCGGGGCACAGATACGCAGTATTTT. It codes for CASSRRGTDTQYF.

V gene TRBV6-5 combines with J gene TRBJ1-1; 9 nucleotides agree with TRBD1. The V and J ends lost 5 bases and 13 bases, in that order; junction bases with no gene match: 11. Per the germline V gene, CDR1 is MNHEY and CDR2 is SVGAGI. The length of the CDR3 is 13 residues. CDR3 protein: CASSRQGVAKDFF. CDR3 coding DNA: TGTGCCAGCAGTCGACAGGGGGTGGCTAAGGATTTCTTT.

The rearrangement links TRBV5-1 to TRBJ2-3; D is possibly TRBD1 (6 bases). Germline lookup yields CDR1 SGHRS and CDR2 YFSETQ. Trimming took off 0 bases at V and 0 bases at J, with 14 bases between the two ends. The CDR3 loop spans 17 amino acids. The chain's CDR3 is CASSLGAGTHSTDTQYF. CDR3 bases: TGCGCCAGCAGCTTGGGGGCCGGGACACATAGCACAGATACGCAGTATTTT. The full variable domain, with the rest looked up from reference TRBV5-1 and TRBJ2-3, is KAGVTQTPRYLIKTRGQQVTLSCSPISGHRSVSWYQQTPGQGLQFLFEYFSETQRNKGNFPGRFSGRQFSNSRSEMNVSTLELGDSALYLCASSLGAGTHSTDTQYFGPGTRLTVL.

J is TRBJ1-2 and V is TRBV5-4; 9 positions agree with TRBD1. Germline CDR1 is SGHNT and CDR2 is YYREEE (reference sequence). The CDR3 spans 16 residues. V was pared by 3 bases and J by 8 bases, with 14 bases of the junction left unmatched. The CDR3 loop reads CASSSGVTQGAWGYTF. CDR3 bases: TGTGCCAGCAGCTCTGGGGTTACACAGGGGGCATGGGGCTACACCTTC.

The J gene is TRBJ1-5, the V gene TRBV15; the match to TRBD1 covers 8 bases. The CDR3 sequence is 16 residues long. J was trimmed by 4 bases and V by 1 base; bases with no gene match: 6. CDR1 and CDR2 (germline): LNHNV, YYDKDF (reference sequence). The chain's CDR3 is CATSRARDRLNQPQHF. CDR3 DNA: TGTGCCACCAGCAGAGCCCGGGACAGGCTTAATCAGCCCCAGCATTTT. Variable domain in full (rest from reference TRBV15 and TRBJ1-5): DAMVIQNPRYQVTQFGKPVTLSCSQTLNHNVMYWYQQKSSQAPKLLFHYYDKDFNNEADTPDNFQSRRPNTSFCFLDIRSPGLGDTAMYLCATSRARDRLNQPQHFGDGTRLSIL.

The rearrangement links TRBV30 to TRBJ1-1; D is unresolved. The length of the CDR3 is 13 residues. Per germline, CDR1 GTSNPN and CDR2 SVGIG (reference sequence). Between the trimmed V and J ends, which lost 0 bases and 1 base, there was a span of 6 bases. The CDR3 DNA reads TGTGCCTGGAGTGTTGCTAGGAACACTGAAGCTTTCTTT. Protein: CAWSVARNTEAFF. Looking up the rest from reference TRBV30 and TRBJ1-1 gives the full variable domain: SQTIHQWPATLVQPVGSPLSLECTVEGTSNPNLYWYRQAAGRGLQLLFYSVGIGQISSEVPQNLSASRPQDRQFILSSKKLLLSDSGFYLCAWSVARNTEAFFGQGTRLTVV.

This clone showed up just a few times. V usage is TRBV9 and J usage is TRBJ1-2, with D possibly matching TRBD1 (5 bases). CDR1 is SGDLS and CDR2 is YYNGEE in the germline V gene. V lost 4 bases and J lost 5, with 15 bases in between. This CDR3 is built from 14 residues. The CDR3 sequence: CASSPVLGGYGYTF. As DNA, the CDR3 is TGTGCCAGCAGCCCCGTCCTTGGGGGGTATGGCTACACCTTC.

V gene TRBV5-1 combines with J gene TRBJ2-3; 10 positions agree with TRBD2. V trimming: 1 base; J trimming: 0 bases; junction bases outside the gene matches: 2. The germline V gene has CDR1 SGHRS and CDR2 YFSETQ. This CDR3 contains 16 residues. For the CDR3, the DNA is TGCGCCAGCAGCTTGCAACTAGCGGGGAGCACAGATACGCAGTATTTT. This gives the protein CASSLQLAGSTDTQYF.

This chain joins TRBV3-1 (or the pseudogene TRBV3-2) and TRBJ2-1; tentatively, D is TRBD2 (6 bases). V gave up 4 bases and J gave up 1 base, with 11 bases separating them. This CDR3 has 15 amino acids. Germline V CDR1 and CDR2: LGHDT, YNNKEL (reference sequence). The CDR3 sequence is CASSRRAGSYNEQFF. Written as DNA, the CDR3 is TGTGCCAGCAGCCGCAGGGCGGGGTCCTACAATGAGCAGTTCTTC.